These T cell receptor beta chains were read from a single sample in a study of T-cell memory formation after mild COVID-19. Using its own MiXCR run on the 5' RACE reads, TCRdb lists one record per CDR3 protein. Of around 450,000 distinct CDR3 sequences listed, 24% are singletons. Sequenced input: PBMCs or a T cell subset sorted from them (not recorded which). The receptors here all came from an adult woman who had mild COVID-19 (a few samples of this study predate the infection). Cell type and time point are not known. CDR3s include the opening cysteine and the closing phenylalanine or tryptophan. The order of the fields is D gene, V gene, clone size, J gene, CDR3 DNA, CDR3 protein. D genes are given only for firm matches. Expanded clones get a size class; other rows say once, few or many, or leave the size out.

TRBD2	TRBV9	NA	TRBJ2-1	TGTGCCAGCAGCGTAGCTCCTACTAGCGGGGGTTACAATGAGCAGTTCTTC	CASSVAPTSGGYNEQFF
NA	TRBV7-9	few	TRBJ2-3	TGTGCCAGCAGCTTAGTGGGCAGGGAGAGCACAGATACGCAGTATTTT	CASSLVGRESTDTQYF
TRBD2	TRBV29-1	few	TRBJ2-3	TGCAGCGTTTTGAAGCGGGGGCACACAGATACGCAGTATTTT	CSVLKRGHTDTQYF
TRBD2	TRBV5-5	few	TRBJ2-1	TGTGCCAGCAGCGTACCAGCGGGAGAGCAGTTCTTC	CASSVPAGEQFF
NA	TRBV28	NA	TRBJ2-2	TGTGCCAGCAGTTCCGGTGCCGGCGGTTCGGTGTTTTTT	CASSSGAGGSVFF
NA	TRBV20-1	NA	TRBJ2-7	TGCAGTGCTAGGGGCCAGAGATACGAGCAGTACTTC	CSARGQRYEQYF
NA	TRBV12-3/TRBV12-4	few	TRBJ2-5	TGTGCCAGCAGTTTTTCCGAAGGACAGACCCAGTACTTC	CASSFSEGQTQYF
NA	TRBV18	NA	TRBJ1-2	TGTGCCAGCTCACTCTACACCCTACCTAACTATGGCTACACCTTC	CASSLYTLPNYGYTF
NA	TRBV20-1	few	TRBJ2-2	TGCAGTGCTAGAGATGGGGGGAACACCGGGGAGCTGTTTTTT	CSARDGGNTGELFF
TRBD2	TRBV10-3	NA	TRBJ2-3	TGTGCCATCAGTTCTAGCGTAGCGGGAAGCACAGATACGCAGTATTTT	CAISSSVAGSTDTQYF
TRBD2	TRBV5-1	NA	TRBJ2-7	TGCGCCAGCAGCTTGACTAGCGGGAGATACGAGCAGTACTTC	CASSLTSGRYEQYF
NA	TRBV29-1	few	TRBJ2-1	TGCAGCGTTGACGGGGTCCGCAATGAGCAGTTCTTC	CSVDGVRNEQFF
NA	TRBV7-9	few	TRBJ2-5	TGTGCCAGCAGCTTAATCCTTCCGAGGGGAGGACAAGAGACCCAGTACTTC	CASSLILPRGGQETQYF
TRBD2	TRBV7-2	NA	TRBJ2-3	TGTGCCAGCAGCGGGACTAGCGGGACTAGCACAGATACGCAGTATTTT	CASSGTSGTSTDTQYF
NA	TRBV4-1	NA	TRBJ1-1	TGCGCCAGCAGCCAAGAGACGGCTTTGAACACTGAAGCTTTCTTT	CASSQETALNTEAFF
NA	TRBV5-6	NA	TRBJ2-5	TGTGCCAGCAGCCCCGGACTAATGGAGACCCAGTACTTC	CASSPGLMETQYF
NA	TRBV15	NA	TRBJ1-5	TGTGCCACCAGCAGAGGTTGGAGCTTGGGGGGCAATCAGCCCCAGCATTTT	CATSRGWSLGGNQPQHF
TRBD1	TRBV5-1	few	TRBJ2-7	TGCGCCAGCAGCCACCAGCAGGGTGACAGGGCCAGCGAGCAGTACTTC	CASSHQQGDRASEQYF
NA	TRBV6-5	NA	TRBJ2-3	TGTGCCAGCAGTTACATCCAGGGCGGTGTACTGACAGATACGCAGTATTTT	CASSYIQGGVLTDTQYF
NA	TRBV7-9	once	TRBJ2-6	TGTGCCAGCAGCTGGACTCCATCTGGGGCCAACGTCCTGACTTTC	CASSWTPSGANVLTF
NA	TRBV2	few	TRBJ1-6	TGTGCCAGCAGTGCGGCCCTCGGCAGGGTCCTCCACTTT	CASSAALGRVLHF
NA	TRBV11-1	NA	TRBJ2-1	TGTGCCAGCAGCTTAGATGGTAGGAAGCAGTTCTTC	CASSLDGRKQFF
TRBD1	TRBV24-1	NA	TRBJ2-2	TGTGCCACCAGTGATTTGTCCGGGACAGGGGAGTTCGGGGAGCTGTTTTTT	CATSDLSGTGEFGELFF
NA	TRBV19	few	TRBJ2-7	TGTGCCAGTAGTCCCGACAGCGCCTTGGACGAGCAGTACTTC	CASSPDSALDEQYF
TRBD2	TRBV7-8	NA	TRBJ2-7	TGTGCCAGCAGCCCCCTCCGGCTAGCGGGCTACGAGCAGTACTTC	CASSPLRLAGYEQYF
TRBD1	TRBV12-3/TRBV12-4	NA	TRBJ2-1	TGTGCCAGCAGCGGCACGACAGGGGGCTACAATGAGCAGTTCTTC	CASSGTTGGYNEQFF
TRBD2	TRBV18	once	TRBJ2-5	TGTGCCAGCTCACCGGGACTAGATGAGACCCAGTACTTC	CASSPGLDETQYF
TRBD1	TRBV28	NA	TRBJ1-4	TGTGCCAGCAGGGGGAGGAGACAGACAGGGAAGAACGAAAAACTGTTTTTT	CASRGRRQTGKNEKLFF